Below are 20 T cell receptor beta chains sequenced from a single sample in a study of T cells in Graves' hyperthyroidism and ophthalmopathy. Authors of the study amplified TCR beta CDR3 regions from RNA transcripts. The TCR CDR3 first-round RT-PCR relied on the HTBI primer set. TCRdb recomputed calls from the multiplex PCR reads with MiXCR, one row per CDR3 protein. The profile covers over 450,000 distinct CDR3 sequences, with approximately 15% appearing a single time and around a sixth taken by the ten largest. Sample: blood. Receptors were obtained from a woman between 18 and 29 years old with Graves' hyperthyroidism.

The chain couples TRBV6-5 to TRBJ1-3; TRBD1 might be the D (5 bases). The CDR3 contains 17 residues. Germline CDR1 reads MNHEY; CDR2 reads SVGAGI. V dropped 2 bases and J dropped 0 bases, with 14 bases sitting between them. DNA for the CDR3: TGTGCCAGCAGTTACGCGACAGCTCCGAGCTCTGGAAACACCATATATTTT. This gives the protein CASSYATAPSSGNTIYF.

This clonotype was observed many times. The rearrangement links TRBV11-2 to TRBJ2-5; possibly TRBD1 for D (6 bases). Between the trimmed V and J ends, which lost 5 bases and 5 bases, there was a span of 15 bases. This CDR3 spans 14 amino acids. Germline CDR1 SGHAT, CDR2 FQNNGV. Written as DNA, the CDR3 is TGTGCCAGCAGCATCGGACAGAATGGGGAGACCCAGTACTTC. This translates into CASSIGQNGETQYF.

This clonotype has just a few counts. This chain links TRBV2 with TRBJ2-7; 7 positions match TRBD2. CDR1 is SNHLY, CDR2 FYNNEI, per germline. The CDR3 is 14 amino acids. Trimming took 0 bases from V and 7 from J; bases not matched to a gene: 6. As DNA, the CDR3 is TGTGCCAGCAGTGAAGCGCGGGGGACGGGGGAGCAGTACGTC. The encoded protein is CASSEARGTGEQYV.

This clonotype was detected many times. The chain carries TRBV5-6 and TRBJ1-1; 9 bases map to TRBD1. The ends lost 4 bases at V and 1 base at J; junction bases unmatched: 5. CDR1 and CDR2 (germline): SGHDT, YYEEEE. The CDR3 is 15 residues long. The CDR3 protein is CASSDWTGANTEAFF. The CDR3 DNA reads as TGTGCCAGCAGCGACTGGACAGGGGCGAACACTGAAGCTTTCTTT.

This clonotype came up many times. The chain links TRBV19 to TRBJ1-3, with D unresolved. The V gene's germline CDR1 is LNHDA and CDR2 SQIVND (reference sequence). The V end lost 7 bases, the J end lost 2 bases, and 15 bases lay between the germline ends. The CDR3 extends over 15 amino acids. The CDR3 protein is CASNIAISAGNTIYF. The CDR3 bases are TGTGCCAGTAACATAGCCATATCAGCTGGAAACACCATATATTTT. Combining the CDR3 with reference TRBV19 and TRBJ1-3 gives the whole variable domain DGGITQSPKYLFRKEGQNVTLSCEQNLNHDAMYWYRQDPGQGLRLIYYSQIVNDFQKGDIAEGYSVSREKKESFPLTVTSAQKNPTAFYLCASNIAISAGNTIYFGEGSWLTVV.

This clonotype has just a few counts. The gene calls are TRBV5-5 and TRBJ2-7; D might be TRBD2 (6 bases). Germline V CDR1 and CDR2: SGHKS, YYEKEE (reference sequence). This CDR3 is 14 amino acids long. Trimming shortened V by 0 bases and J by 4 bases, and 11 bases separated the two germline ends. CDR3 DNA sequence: TGTGCCAGCAGCTTGGGGGAGGCGAGTTACGAGCAGTACTTC. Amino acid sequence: CASSLGEASYEQYF.

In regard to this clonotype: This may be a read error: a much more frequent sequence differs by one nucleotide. DNA of the CDR3: TGTGCCAGCAGTGAGGGACTAGAGAACACCGGGGAGCTGTTTTTT. It codes for CASSEGLENTGELFF. This chain links TRBV6-1 with TRBJ2-2, with 8 nucleotides matching TRBD2. This CDR3 spans 15 amino acids. The J segment lost 1 base and the V segment lost 3 bases, leaving 1 base of the junction unmatched. Germline loops: CDR1 MNHNS, CDR2 SASEGT.

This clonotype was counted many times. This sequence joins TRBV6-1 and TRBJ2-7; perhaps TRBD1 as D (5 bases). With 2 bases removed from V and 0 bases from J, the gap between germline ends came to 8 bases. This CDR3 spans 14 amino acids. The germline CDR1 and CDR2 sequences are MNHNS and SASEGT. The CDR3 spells CASSERGSSYEQYV. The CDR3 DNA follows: TGTGCCAGCAGTGAAAGGGGCAGCTCCTACGAGCAGTACGTC.

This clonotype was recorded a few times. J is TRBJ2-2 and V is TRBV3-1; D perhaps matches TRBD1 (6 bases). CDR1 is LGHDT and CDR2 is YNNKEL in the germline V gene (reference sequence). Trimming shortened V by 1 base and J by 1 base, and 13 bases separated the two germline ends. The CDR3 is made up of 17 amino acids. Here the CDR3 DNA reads TGTGCCAGCAGCCAAGGATTATGGACAGAGAACACCGGGGAGCTGTTTTTT. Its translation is CASSQGLWTENTGELFF.

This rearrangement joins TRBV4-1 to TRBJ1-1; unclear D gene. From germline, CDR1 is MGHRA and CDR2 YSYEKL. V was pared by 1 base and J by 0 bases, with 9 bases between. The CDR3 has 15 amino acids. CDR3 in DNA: TGCGCCAGCAGCCAAGTAGTATCCATGAACACTGAAGCTTTCTTT. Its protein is CASSQVVSMNTEAFF.

The CDR3 reads CASSGTVGGGETQYF. In DNA, the CDR3 is TGTGCCAGCAGCGGCACGGTGGGGGGGGGGGAGACCCAGTACTTC. The rearrangement uses TRBV9 and TRBJ2-5; 7 bases agree with TRBD2. The CDR3 spans 15 residues. CDR1 SGDLS and CDR2 YYNGEE come from the germline V gene. V lost 3 bases, J lost 5 bases, and 10 bases stayed unmatched.

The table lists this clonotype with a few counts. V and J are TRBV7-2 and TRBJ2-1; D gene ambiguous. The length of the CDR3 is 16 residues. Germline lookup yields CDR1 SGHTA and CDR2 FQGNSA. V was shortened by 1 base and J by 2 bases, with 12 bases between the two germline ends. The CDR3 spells CASSLEASYAYNEQFF. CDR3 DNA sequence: TGTGCCAGCAGCTTAGAGGCTTCCTATGCCTACAATGAGCAGTTCTTC.

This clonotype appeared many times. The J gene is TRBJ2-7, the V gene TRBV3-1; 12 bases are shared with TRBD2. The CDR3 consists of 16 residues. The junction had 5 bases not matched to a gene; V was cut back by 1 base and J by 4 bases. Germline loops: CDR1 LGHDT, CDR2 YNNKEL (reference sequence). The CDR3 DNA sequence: TGTGCCAGCAGCCAAGGGACTAGCGGGGTTCCATACGAGCAGTACGTC. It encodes CASSQGTSGVPYEQYV.

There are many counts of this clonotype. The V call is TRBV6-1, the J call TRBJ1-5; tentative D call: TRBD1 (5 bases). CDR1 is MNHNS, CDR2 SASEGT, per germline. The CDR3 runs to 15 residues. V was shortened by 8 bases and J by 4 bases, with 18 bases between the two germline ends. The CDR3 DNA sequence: TGTGCCAGCCAGAGGAATCGACAGCCTAATCAGCCCCAGCATTTT. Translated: CASQRNRQPNQPQHF.

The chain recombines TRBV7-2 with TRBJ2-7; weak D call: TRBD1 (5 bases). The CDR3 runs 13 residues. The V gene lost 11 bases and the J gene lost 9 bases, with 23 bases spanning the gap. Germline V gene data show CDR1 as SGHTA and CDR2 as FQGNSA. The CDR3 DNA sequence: TGTGCCGTAAGGGGTAGGAGCCCCTGGTCGCAGTACTTC. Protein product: CAVRGRSPWSQYF.

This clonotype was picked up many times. The CDR3 coding sequence is TGTGCCAGCAGCTTAGTAGGCGGCGGGAGACCCTACGAGCAGTACGTC. Encoded protein: CASSLVGGGRPYEQYV. The rearrangement links TRBV7-2 to TRBJ2-7; the match to TRBD2 covers 7 bases. Trimming removed 1 base from V and 2 bases from J; junction bases left unmatched: 8. This CDR3 is 16 amino acids long. The germline gives CDR1 SGHTA, CDR2 FQGNSA.

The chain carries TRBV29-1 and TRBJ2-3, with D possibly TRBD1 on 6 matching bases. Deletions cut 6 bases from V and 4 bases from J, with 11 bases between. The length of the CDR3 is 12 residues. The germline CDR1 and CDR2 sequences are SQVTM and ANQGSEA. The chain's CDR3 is CSVADSADTQYF. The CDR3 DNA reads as TGCAGCGTAGCGGACAGTGCAGATACGCAGTATTTT.

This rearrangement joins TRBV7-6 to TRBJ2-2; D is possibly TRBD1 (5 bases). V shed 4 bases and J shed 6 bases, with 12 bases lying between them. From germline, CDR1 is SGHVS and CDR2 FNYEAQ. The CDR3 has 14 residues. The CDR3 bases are TGTGCCAGCAGCTCCCAAGGGGCTTCCGGGGAGCTGTTTTTT. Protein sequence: CASSSQGASGELFF.

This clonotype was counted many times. As DNA, the CDR3 is TGTGCCAGCAGTTACCAACCCCCTGGAAACACCATATATTTT. Translated: CASSYQPPGNTIYF. This chain links TRBV6-5 with TRBJ1-3; D gene unclear. The V end was cut by 2 bases, the J end by 2 bases, with 7 bases between. Looked up from germline, CDR1 is MNHEY and CDR2 is SVGAGI. This CDR3 has 14 amino acids.

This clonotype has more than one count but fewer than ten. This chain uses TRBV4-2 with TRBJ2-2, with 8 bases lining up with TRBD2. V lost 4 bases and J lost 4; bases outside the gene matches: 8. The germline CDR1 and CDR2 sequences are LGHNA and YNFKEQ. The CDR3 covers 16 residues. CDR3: CASSPPWGTSTGELFF. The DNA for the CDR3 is TGTGCCAGCAGCCCCCCATGGGGGACTAGCACCGGGGAGCTGTTTTTT.